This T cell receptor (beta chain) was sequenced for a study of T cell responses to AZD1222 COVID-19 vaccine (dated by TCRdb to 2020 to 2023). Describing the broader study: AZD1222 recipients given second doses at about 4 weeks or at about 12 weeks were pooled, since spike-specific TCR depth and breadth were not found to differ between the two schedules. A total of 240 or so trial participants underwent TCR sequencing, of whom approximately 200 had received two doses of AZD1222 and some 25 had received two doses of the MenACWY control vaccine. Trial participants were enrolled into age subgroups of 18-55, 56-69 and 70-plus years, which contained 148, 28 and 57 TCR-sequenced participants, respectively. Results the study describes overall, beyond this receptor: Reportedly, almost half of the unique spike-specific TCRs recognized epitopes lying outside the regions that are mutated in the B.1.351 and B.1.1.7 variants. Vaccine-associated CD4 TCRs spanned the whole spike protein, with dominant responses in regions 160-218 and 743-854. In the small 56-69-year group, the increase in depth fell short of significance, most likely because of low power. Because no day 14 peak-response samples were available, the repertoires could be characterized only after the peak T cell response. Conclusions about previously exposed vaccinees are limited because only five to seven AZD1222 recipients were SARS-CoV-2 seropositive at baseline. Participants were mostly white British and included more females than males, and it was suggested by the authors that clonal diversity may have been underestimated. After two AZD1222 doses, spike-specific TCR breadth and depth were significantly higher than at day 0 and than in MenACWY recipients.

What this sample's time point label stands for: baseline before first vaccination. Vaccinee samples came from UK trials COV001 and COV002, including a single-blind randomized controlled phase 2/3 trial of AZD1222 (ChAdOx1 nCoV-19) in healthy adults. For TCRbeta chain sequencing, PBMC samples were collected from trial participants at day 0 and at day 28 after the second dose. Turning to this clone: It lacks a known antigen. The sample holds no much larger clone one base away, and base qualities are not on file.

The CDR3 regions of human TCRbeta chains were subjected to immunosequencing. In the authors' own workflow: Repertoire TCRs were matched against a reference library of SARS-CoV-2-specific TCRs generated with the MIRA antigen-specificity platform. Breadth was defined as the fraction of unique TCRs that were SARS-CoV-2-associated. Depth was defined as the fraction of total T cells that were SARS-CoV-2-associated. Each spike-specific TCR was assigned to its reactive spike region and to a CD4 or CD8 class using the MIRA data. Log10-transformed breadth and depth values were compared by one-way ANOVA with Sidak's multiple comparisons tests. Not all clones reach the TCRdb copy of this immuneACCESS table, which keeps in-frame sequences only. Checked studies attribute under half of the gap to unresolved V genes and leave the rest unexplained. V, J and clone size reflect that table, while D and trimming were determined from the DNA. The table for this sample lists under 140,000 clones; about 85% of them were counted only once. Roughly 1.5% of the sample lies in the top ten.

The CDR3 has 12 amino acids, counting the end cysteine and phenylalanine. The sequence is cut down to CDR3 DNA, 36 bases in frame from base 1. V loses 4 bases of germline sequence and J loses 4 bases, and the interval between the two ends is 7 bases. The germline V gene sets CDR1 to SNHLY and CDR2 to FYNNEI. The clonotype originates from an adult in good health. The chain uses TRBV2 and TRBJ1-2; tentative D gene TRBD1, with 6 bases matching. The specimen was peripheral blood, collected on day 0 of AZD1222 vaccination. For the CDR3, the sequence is CASSGQVYGYTF. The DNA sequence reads TGTGCCAGCAGTGGACAGGTCTATGGCTACACCTTC.